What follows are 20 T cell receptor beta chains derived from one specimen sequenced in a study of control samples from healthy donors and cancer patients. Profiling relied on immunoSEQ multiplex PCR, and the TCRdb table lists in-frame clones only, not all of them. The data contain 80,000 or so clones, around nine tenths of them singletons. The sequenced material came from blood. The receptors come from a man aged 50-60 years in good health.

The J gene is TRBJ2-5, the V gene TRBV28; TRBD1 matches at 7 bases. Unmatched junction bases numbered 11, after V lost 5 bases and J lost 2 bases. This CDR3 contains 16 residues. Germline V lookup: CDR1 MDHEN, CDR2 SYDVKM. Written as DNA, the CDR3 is TGTGCCAGCAGTCCTTGGACAGGCCCCCAGCAAGAGACCCAGTACTTC. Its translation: CASSPWTGPQQETQYF.

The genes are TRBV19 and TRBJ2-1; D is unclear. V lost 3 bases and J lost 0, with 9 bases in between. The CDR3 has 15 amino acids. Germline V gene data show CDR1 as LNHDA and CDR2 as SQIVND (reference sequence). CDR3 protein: CASSIQFSSYNEQFF. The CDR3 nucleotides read TGTGCCAGTAGTATTCAGTTCAGCTCCTACAATGAGCAGTTCTTC.

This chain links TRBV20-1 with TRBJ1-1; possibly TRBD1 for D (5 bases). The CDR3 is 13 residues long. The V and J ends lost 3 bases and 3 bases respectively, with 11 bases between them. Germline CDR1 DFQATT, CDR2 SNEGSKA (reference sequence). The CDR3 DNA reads TGCAGTGCTAGTGGCGGGACGGACACTGAAGCTTTCTTT. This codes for CSASGGTDTEAFF.

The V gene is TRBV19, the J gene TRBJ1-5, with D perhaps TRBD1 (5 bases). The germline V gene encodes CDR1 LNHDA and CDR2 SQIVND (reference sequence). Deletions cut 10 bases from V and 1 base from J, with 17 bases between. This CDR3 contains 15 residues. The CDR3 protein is CATIDRSASNQPQHF. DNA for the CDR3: TGTGCCACGATTGACAGATCTGCGAGCAATCAGCCCCAGCATTTT.

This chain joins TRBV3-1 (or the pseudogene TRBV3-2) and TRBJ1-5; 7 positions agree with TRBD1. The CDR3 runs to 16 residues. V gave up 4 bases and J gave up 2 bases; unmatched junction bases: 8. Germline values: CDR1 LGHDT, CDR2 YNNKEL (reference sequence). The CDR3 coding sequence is TGTGCCAGCAGCCCTCAGGGACAGATGGGCAATCAGCCCCAGCATTTT. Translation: CASSPQGQMGNQPQHF.

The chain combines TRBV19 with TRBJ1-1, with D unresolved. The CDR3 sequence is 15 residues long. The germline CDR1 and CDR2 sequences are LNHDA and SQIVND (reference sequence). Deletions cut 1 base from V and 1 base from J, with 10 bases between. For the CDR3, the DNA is TGTGCCAGTAGTATAGTGCACGGATCGAACACTGAAGCTTTCTTT. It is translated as CASSIVHGSNTEAFF.

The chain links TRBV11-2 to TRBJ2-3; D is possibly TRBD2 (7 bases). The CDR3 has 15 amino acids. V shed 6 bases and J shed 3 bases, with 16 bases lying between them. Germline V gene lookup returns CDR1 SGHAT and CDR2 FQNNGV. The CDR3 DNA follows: TGTGCCAGCAGGTTTCTGGGGGGGCTAACAGATACGCAGTATTTT. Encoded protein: CASRFLGGLTDTQYF.

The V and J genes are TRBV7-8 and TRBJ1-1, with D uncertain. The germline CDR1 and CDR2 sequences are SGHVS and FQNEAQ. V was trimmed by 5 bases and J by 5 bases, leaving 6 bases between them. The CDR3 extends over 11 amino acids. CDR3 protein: CASSVRTEAFF. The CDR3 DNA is TGTGCCAGCAGCGTAAGAACTGAAGCTTTCTTT.

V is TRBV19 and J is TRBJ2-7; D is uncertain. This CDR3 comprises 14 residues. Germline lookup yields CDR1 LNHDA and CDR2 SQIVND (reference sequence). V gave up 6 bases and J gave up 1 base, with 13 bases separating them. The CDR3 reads CASSPLGASYEQYF. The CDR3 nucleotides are TGTGCCAGTAGCCCCCTGGGCGCGTCCTACGAGCAGTACTTC.

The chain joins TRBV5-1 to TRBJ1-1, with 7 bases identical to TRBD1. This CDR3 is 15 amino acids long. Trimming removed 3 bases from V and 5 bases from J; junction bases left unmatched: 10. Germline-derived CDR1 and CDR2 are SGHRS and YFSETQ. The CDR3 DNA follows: TGCGCCAGCAGCTCCCGTAATGACAGGGTAACTGAAGCTTTCTTT. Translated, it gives CASSSRNDRVTEAFF. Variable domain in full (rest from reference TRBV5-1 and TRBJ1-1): KAGVTQTPRYLIKTRGQQVTLSCSPISGHRSVSWYQQTPGQGLQFLFEYFSETQRNKGNFPGRFSGRQFSNSRSEMNVSTLELGDSALYLCASSSRNDRVTEAFFGQGTRLTVV.

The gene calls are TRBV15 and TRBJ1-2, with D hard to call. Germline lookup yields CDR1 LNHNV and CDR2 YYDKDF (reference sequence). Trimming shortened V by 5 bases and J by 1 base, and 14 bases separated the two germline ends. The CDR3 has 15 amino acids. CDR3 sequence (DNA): TGTGCCACCAGCGCAAGCCTCGGGGTTAACTATGGCTACACCTTC. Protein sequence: CATSASLGVNYGYTF.

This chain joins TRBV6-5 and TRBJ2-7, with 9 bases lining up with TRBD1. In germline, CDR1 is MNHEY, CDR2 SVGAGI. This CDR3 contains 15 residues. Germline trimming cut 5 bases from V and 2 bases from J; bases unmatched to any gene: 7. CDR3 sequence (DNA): TGTGCCAGCAGTACACGGACAGGGGCGACCTACGAGCAGTACTTC. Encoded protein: CASSTRTGATYEQYF.

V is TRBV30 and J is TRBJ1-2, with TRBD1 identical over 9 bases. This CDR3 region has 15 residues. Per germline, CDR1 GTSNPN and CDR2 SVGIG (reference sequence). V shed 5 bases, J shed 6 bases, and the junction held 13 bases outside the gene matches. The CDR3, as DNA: TGTGCCTGGGTTCAAGCCGGGACAGGGAGGAATGGCTACACCTTC. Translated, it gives CAWVQAGTGRNGYTF. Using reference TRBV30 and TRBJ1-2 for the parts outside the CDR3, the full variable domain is SQTIHQWPATLVQPVGSPLSLECTVEGTSNPNLYWYRQAAGRGLQLLFYSVGIGQISSEVPQNLSASRPQDRQFILSSKKLLLSDSGFYLCAWVQAGTGRNGYTFGSGTRLTVV.

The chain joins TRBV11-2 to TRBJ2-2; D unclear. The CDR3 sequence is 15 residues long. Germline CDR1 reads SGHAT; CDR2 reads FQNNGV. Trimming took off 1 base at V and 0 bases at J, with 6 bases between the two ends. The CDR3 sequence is CASSLGLSNTGELFF. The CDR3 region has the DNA TGTGCCAGCAGCTTAGGTCTTTCGAACACCGGGGAGCTGTTTTTT.

CDR3 protein: CAWSVTGMDGYTF. CDR3 sequence (DNA): TGTGCCTGGAGTGTAACAGGGATGGATGGCTACACCTTC. The chain combines TRBV30 with TRBJ1-2; D perhaps matches TRBD1 (6 bases). This CDR3 has 13 residues. V lost 0 bases, J lost 6 bases, and 11 bases lay in between. The germline V gene encodes CDR1 GTSNPN and CDR2 SVGIG (reference sequence).

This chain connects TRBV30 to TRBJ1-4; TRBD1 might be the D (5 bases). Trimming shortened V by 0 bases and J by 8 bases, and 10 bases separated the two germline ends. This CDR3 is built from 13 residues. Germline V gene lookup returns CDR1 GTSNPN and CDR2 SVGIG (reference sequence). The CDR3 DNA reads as TGTGCCTGGAGTGTAGGGGCGGAAGAAAAACTGTTTTTT. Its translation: CAWSVGAEEKLFF.

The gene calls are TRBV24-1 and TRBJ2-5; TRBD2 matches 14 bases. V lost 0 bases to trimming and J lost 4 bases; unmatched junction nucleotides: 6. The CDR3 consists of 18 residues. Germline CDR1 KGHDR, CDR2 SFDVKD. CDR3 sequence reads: CATSDLPTSGGVRETQYF. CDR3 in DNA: TGTGCCACCAGTGATTTGCCGACTAGCGGGGGGGTACGAGAGACCCAGTACTTC.

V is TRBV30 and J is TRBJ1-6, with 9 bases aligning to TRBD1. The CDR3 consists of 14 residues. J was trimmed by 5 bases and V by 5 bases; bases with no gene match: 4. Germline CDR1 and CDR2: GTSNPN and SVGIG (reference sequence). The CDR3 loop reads CAWGNRGHNSPLHF. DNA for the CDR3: TGTGCCTGGGGGAACAGGGGGCATAATTCACCCCTCCACTTT.

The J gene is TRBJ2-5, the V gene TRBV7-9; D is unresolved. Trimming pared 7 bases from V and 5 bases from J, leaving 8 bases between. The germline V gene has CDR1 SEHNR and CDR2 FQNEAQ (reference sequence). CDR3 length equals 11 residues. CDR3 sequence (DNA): TGTGCCAGCACCGAGGTGGAGACCCAGTACTTC. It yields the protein CASTEVETQYF.

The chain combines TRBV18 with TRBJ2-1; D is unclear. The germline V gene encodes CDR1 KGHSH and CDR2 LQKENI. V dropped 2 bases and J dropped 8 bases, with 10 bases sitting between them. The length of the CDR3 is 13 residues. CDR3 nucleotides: TGTGCCAGCTCACCAGAGGAAGCCTATGAGCAGTTCTTC. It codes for CASSPEEAYEQFF.